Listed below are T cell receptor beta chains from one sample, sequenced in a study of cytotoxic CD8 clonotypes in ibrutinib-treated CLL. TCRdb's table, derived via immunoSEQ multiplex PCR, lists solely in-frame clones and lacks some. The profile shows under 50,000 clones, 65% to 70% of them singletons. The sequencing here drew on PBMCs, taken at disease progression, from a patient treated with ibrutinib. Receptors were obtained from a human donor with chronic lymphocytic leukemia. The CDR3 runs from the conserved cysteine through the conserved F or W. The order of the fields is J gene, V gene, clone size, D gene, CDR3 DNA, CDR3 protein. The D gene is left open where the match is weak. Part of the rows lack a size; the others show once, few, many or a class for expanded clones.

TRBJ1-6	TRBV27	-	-	TGTGCCAGCAGTTTACGCAGGGGAGATAATTCACCCCTCCACTTT	CASSLRRGDNSPLHF
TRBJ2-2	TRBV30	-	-	TGTGCCTGGAGTGTTCAGGCAGCCGGGGAGCTGTTTTTT	CAWSVQAAGELFF
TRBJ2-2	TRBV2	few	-	TGTGCCAGCAGAAGACATACGAACACCGGGGAGCTGTTTTTT	CASRRHTNTGELFF
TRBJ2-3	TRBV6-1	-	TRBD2	TGTGCCAGCAGTGAAGATCCTGGACTAGCGGGAGGGCCGAAGGCAACAGATACGCAGTATTTT	CASSEDPGLAGGPKATDTQYF
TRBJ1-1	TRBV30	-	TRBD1	TGTGCCTGGAATCTCCCGGGACAGGAAGCTTTCTTT	CAWNLPGQEAFF
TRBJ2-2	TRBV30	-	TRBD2	TGTGCCTGGAGGATCTTGACTAGCACGGCCGGGGAGCTGTTTTTT	CAWRILTSTAGELFF
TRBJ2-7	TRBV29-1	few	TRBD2	TGCAGCGTTGAAGGAGGTAGCGGGAGCGATTACGAGCAGTACTTC	CSVEGGSGSDYEQYF
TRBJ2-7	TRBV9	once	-	TGTGCCAGCAGCCCCGGGACCCCGAGTGCGAGGCAGTACTTC	CASSPGTPSARQYF
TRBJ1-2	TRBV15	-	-	TGTGCCACCAGCAGAGAGGACAGAAACTATGGCTACACCTTC	CATSREDRNYGYTF
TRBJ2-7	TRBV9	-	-	TGTGCCAGCAGCGTAGATCCTAACTACGAGCAGTACTTC	CASSVDPNYEQYF
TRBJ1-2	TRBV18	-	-	TGTGCCAGCTCACCATTGGACACGAACTATGGCTACACCTTC	CASSPLDTNYGYTF
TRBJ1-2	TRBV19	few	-	TGTGCCAGTAGTATGAGGAGCGGGACAACTAACTATGGCTACACCTTC	CASSMRSGTTNYGYTF
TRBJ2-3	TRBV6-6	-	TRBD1	TGTGCCAGCAGTACTGGGACAGGGGGCGCGGTGAGTACGCAGTATTTT	CASSTGTGGAVSTQYF
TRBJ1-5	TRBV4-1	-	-	TGCGCCAGCAGCCATGGACTGAATAGCAATCAGCCCCAGCATTTT	CASSHGLNSNQPQHF
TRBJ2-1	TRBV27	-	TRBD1	TGTGCCAGCCGTCGGGACAGAGATTTCTACAATGAGCAGTTCTTC	CASRRDRDFYNEQFF
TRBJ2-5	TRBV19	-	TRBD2	TGTGCCAGTAGGGTTAGCGGGACCCAAGAGACCCAGTACTTC	CASRVSGTQETQYF
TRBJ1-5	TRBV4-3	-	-	TGCGCCAGCAGCCAAGACGGCGGGGGCAGTCAGCCCCAGCATTTT	CASSQDGGGSQPQHF
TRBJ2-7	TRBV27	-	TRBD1	TGTGTGACAGGGGGCGGCTACGAGCAGTACTTC	CVTGGGYEQYF